This T cell receptor beta chain was found in a study of blood T cell repertoires in COVID-19. Across the study: PBMCs, B-cell-depleted T cells, or T cells provided the cDNA or gDNA that made up the material.

Original processing notes: Amplification from reference gene primers served as the basis for estimated nucleated cell counts. Profiled with immunoSEQ multiplex PCR; TCRdb holds only in-frame clones, not every one. V and J calls and clone size are copied from that table; D and trimming were computed from the DNA. This sample yields 150,000 to 200,000 clones, of which about 75% are seen a single time; roughly 25% belongs to the top ten. V was shortened by 0 bases and J by 1 base, with 4 bases between the two germline ends. Germline V gene sequence: CDR1 SGHRS, CDR2 YFSETQ. This CDR3 has 13 residues. About this clone: Other nucleotide sequences from this sample produce the same CDR3.

The material sequenced was peripheral blood. The chain employs TRBV5-1 and TRBJ1-1; D remains unclear. The clonotype comes from a woman aged 70 to 79 with acute or convalescent COVID-19. The CDR3 loop reads CASSLVANTEAFF. CDR3 DNA: TGCGCCAGCAGCTTGGTGGCGAACACTGAAGCTTTCTTT. Using reference TRBV5-1 and TRBJ1-1 for the parts outside the CDR3, the full variable domain is KAGVTQTPRYLIKTRGQQVTLSCSPISGHRSVSWYQQTPGQGLQFLFEYFSETQRNKGNFPGRFSGRQFSNSRSEMNVSTLELGDSALYLCASSLVANTEAFFGQGTRLTVV.